The following is a T cell receptor (beta chain) sequence with its context. Produced via immunoSEQ multiplex PCR; TCRdb's table is partial and in-frame only. The sample lists more than 250,000 clones, under 95% occurring once. The record originates from a study of blood T cell repertoires in COVID-19. Study at large: Sample material is recorded as cDNA or gDNA derived from T cells, B-cell-depleted T cells, or PBMCs.

With V trimmed by 5 bases and J by 2 bases, 4 bases remained unmatched. Germline lookup yields CDR1 SGHTA and CDR2 FQGNSA. This CDR3 comprises 14 residues. The genes are TRBV7-2 and TRBJ2-3, with 7 bases aligning to TRBD1. This TCR derives from a woman aged 25-40 years who had recovered from COVID-19. Material: PBMCs or T cells enriched from blood (not recorded which). CDR3 sequence reads: CASSRDRYTDTQYF. The CDR3 DNA reads TGTGCCAGCAGCCGGGACAGATACACAGATACGCAGTATTTT.